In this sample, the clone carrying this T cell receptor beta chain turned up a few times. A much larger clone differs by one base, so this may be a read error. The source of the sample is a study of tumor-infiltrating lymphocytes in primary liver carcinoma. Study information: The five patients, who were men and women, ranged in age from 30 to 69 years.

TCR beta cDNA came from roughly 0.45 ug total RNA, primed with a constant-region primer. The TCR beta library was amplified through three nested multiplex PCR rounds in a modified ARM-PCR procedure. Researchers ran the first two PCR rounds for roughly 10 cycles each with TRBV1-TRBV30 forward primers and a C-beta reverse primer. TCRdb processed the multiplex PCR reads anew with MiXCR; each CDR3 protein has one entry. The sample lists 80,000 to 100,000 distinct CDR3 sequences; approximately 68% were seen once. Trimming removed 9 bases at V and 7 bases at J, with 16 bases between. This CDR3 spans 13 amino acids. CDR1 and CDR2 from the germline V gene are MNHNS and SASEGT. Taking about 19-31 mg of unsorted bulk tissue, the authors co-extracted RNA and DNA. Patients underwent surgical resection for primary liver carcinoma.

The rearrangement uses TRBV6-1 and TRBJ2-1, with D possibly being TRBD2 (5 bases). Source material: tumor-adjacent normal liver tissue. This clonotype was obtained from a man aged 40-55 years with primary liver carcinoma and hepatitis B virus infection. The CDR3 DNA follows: TGTGCCAGGAGAGGGTCCCCTCGTAATGAGCAGTTCTTC. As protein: CARRGSPRNEQFF.